Listed here is a single T cell receptor (beta chain). The source of the sample is a study of blood T cell repertoires in COVID-19. Across the study: T cells, B-cell-depleted T cells, or PBMCs provided the cDNA or gDNA that served as material.

CDR3 length: 15 amino acids. Germline lookup yields CDR1 SNHLY and CDR2 FYNNEI. J gave up 6 bases and V 1 base, and 9 bases lay outside the gene matches. Across about two dozen US areas, participants ranged in age from roughly 18 to 95 years. Cohorts were determined from participant-reported clinical history. Two negative PCRs, clearance, or symptom resolution were required of recovered Cohort 3 donors. Only in-frame clones appear in the TCRdb table, and some are missing; sequencing was by immunoSEQ multiplex PCR. This table holds 250,000 or so clones, approximately 85% found once. Sequencing was carried out using PBMCs or T cells enriched from blood (not recorded which). The gene calls are TRBV2 and TRBJ2-7, with 7 bases matching TRBD2. The clonotype was recovered from a woman between 50 and 59 years old who had recovered from COVID-19. In DNA form, the CDR3 reads TGTGCCAGCAGTGAAGTCGGGGGGTTTGATGGCGAGCAGTACTTC. Amino acids: CASSEVGGFDGEQYF.